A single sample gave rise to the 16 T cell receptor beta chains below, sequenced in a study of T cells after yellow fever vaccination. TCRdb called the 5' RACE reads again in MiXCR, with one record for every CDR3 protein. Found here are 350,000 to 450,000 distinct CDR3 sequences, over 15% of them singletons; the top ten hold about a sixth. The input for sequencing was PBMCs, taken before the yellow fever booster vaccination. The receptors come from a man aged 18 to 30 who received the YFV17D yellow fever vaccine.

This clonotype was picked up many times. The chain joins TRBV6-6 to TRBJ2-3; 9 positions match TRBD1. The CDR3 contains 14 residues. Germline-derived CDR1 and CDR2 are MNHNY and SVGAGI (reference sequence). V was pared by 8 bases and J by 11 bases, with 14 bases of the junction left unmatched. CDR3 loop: CASGLTGTGSGQYF. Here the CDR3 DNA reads TGTGCCAGCGGACTCACCGGGACAGGGAGTGGGCAGTATTTT.

The CDR3 here is CASSLGVAEQYV. The CDR3 coding sequence is TGTGCCAGCAGTCTGGGAGTGGCCGAGCAGTACGTC. V usage is TRBV12-3 or TRBV12-4 and J usage is TRBJ2-7; TRBD2 is a possible D gene (5 bases). Trimming removed 5 bases from V and 6 bases from J, with 11 bases in between. The length of the CDR3 is 12 residues.

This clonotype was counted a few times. The DNA of the CDR3 is TGTGCCAGCAGCCACATCCGGGACAGGGTGTCAGGCACTGAAGCTTTCTTT. Residues: CASSHIRDRVSGTEAFF. The chain joins TRBV4-2 to TRBJ1-1, with 9 positions matching TRBD1. Germline CDR1 reads LGHNA; CDR2 reads YNFKEQ. Germline trimming cut 3 bases from V and 4 bases from J; bases unmatched to any gene: 12. This CDR3 region has 17 residues.

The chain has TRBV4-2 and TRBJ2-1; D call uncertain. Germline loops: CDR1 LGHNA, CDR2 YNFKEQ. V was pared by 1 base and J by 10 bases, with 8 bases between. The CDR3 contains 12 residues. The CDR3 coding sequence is TGTGCCAGCAGCCAAGGGGTTCGCGAGCAGTTCTTC. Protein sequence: CASSQGVREQFF.

CDR3 region: CASSLASRSLAGGTNTGELFF. CDR3 nucleotide sequence: TGTGCCAGCAGCTTGGCCTCCAGGTCGCTAGCGGGGGGGACGAACACCGGGGAGCTGTTTTTT. The V and J genes are TRBV5-6 and TRBJ2-2; 12 bases line up with TRBD2. The J segment lost 0 bases and the V segment lost 0 bases, leaving 12 bases of the junction unmatched. This CDR3 spans 21 amino acids. The germline V gene has CDR1 SGHDT and CDR2 YYEEEE.

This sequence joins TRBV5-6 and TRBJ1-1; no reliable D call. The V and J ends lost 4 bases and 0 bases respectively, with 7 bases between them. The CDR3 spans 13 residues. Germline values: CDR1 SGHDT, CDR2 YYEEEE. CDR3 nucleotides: TGTGCCAGCAGCGCCACAATGAACACTGAAGCTTTCTTT. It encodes CASSATMNTEAFF. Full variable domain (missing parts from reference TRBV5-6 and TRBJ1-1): DAGVTQSPTHLIKTRGQQVTLRCSPKSGHDTVSWYQQALGQGPQFIFQYYEEEERQRGNFPDRFSGHQFPNYSSELNVNALLLGDSALYLCASSATMNTEAFFGQGTRLTVV.

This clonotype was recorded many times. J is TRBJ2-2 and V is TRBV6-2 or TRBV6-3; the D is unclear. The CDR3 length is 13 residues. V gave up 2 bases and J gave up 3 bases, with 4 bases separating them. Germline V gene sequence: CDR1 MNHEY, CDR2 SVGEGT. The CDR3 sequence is CASSYTDTGELFF. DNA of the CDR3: TGTGCCAGCAGTTACACAGACACCGGGGAGCTGTTTTTT.

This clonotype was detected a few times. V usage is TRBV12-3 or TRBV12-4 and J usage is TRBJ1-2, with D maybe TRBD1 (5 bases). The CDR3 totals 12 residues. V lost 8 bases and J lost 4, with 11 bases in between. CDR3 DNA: TGTGCCAGCGACAGATATACCTATGGCTACACCTTC. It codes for CASDRYTYGYTF.

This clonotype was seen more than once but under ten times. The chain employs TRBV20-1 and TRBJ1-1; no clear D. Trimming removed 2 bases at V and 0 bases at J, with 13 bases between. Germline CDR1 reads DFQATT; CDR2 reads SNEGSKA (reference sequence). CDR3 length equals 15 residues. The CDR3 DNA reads TGCAGTGCTAGAAAGGGAGGCGGCTTGAACACTGAAGCTTTCTTT. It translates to CSARKGGGLNTEAFF.

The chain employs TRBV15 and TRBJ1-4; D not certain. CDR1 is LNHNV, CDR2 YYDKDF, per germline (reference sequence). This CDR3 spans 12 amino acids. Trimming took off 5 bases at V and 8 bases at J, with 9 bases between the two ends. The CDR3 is CATSSYPEKLFF. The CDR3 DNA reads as TGTGCCACCAGCTCCTACCCGGAAAAACTGTTTTTT.

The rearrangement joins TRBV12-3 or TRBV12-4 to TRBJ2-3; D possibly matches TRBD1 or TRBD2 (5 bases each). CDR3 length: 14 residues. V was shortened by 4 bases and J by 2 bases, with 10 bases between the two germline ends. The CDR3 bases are TGTGCCAGCAGTTCCTCGGGGCTCACAGATACGCAGTATTTT. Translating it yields CASSSSGLTDTQYF.

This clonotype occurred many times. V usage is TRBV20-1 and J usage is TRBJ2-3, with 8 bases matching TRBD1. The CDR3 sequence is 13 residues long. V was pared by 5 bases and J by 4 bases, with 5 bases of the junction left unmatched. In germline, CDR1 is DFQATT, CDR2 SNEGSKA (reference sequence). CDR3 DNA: TGCAGTGCTCACGGACAGGGCGCAGATACGCAGTATTTT. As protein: CSAHGQGADTQYF.

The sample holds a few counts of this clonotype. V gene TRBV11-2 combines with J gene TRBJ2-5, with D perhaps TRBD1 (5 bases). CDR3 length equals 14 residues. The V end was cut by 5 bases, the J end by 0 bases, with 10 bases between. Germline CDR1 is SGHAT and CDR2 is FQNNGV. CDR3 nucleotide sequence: TGTGCCAGCAGCCTGGGGCGGCACCAAGAGACCCAGTACTTC. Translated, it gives CASSLGRHQETQYF. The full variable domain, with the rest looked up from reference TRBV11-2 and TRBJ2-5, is EAGVAQSPRYKIIEKRQSVAFWCNPISGHATLYWYQQILGQGPKLLIQFQNNGVVDDSQLPKDRFSAERLKGVDSTLKIQPAKLEDSAVYLCASSLGRHQETQYFGPGTRLLVL.

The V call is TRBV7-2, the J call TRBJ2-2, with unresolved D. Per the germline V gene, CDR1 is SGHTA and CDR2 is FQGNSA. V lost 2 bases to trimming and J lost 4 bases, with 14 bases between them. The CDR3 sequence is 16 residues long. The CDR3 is CASSLKPGSVTGELFF. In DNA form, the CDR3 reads TGTGCCAGCAGCTTAAAGCCCGGCTCGGTCACCGGGGAGCTGTTTTTT.

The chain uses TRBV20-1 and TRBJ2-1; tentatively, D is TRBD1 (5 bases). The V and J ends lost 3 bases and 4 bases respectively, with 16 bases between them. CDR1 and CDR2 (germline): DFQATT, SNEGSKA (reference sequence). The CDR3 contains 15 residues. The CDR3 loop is CSASGREVGYNEQFF. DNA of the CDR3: TGCAGTGCTAGTGGCAGGGAAGTCGGATACAATGAGCAGTTCTTC.

CDR3 in amino acids: CSARGSGGGETQYF. The CDR3 coding sequence is TGCAGTGCCCGGGGGTCCGGAGGGGGAGAGACCCAGTACTTC. This sequence joins TRBV20-1 and TRBJ2-5, with D perhaps TRBD1 or TRBD2 (6 bases each). The germline V and J ends were trimmed by 6 bases and 4 bases, with 18 bases remaining between them. Germline lookup yields CDR1 DFQATT and CDR2 SNEGSKA (reference sequence). The CDR3 has 14 residues.